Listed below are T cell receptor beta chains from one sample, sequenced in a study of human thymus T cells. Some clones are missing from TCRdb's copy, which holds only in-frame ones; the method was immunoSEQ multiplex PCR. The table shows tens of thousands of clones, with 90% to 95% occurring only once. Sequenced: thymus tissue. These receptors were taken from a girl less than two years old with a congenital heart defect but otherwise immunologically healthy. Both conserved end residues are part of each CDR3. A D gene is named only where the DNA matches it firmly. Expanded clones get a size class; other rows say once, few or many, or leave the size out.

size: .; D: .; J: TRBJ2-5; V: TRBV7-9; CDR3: CASSLTPKETQYF; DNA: TGTGCCAGCAGCTTAACACCCAAAGAGACCCAGTACTTC
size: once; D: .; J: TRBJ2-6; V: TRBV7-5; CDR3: CARSFCRGSLPSSGANVLTF; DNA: TGTGCCAGAAGCTTCTGCCGGGGCAGCCTACCATCCTCTGGGGCCAACGTCCTGACTTTC
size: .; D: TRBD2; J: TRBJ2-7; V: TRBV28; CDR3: CASRTSGVSYEQYF; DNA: TGTGCCAGCAGGACTAGCGGGGTATCCTACGAGCAGTACTTC
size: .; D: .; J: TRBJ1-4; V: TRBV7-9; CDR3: CASSFRQDNEKLFF; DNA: TGTGCCAGCAGCTTCCGACAGGATAATGAAAAACTGTTTTTT
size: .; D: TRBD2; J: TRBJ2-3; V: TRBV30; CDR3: CAWSSGTSGLTDTQYF; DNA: TGTGCCTGGAGCTCCGGGACTAGCGGTCTCACAGATACGCAGTATTTT
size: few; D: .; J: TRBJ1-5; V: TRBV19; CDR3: CASANPVGNQPQHF; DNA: TGTGCCAGTGCAAATCCGGTGGGCAATCAGCCCCAGCATTTT
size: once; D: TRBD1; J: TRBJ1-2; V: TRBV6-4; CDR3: CASSAATGSGYTF; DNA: TGTGCCAGCAGTGCCGCGACAGGGAGTGGCTACACCTTC
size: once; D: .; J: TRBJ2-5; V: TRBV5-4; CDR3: CASSLVGGRETQYF; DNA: TGTGCCAGCAGCTTGGTGGGGGGCCGGGAGACCCAGTACTTC
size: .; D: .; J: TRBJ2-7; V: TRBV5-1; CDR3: CASSRDTFRSYEQYF; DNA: TGCGCCAGCTCCCGGGACACCTTTCGCTCCTACGAGCAGTACTTC
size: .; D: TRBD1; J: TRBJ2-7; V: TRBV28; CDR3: CASIPHHRDRGGEQYF; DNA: TGTGCCAGCATTCCCCACCACCGGGACAGGGGTGGCGAGCAGTACTTC
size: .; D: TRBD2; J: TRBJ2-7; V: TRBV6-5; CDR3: CASSPGTSGRLEQYF; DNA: TGTGCCAGCAGTCCCGGGACTAGCGGGAGGCTCGAGCAGTACTTC
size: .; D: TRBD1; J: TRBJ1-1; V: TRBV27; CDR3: CASKGRDRVWTEAFF; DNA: TGTGCCAGCAAGGGGCGGGACAGGGTGTGGACTGAAGCTTTCTTT
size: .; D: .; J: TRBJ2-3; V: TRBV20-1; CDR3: CSARFPDTQYF; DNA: TGCAGTGCTAGGTTTCCAGATACGCAGTATTTT
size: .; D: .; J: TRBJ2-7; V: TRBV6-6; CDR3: CASSYPPRVYEQYF; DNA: TGTGCCAGCAGTTACCCCCCCCGAGTATACGAGCAGTACTTC
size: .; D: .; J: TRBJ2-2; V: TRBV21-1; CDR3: CASSKFNRDPNTGELFF; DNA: TGTGCCAGCAGCAAATTCAACAGGGATCCAAACACCGGGGAGCTGTTTTTT
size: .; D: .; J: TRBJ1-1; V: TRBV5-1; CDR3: CASSLEPGGVGTEAFF; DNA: TGCGCCAGCAGCTTGGAGCCCGGGGGAGTAGGGACTGAAGCTTTCTTT
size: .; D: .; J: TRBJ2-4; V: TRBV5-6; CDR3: CASSPPGSRGENIQYF; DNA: TGTGCCAGCAGCCCACCGGGGTCCCGGGGAGAAAACATTCAGTACTTC
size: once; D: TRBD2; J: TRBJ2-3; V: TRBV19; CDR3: CASTNSGRARVTDTQYF; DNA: TGTGCCAGCACGAATAGCGGGAGGGCCAGAGTCACAGATACGCAGTATTTT